This entry lists 3 T cell receptor beta chains sequenced from one sample in a study of neoadjuvant nivolumab and ipilimumab in lung cancer. Sequencing was performed with immunoSEQ multiplex PCR; in TCRdb, only in-frame clones are kept and a portion is missing. This sample has some 20,000 clones; over 70% occur once, and the top ten carry 9%. Sequenced here: tumor tissue, sampled after neoadjuvant nivolumab, alone or with ipilimumab, at or shortly before surgery. The receptor source for this set is an adult with non-small cell lung cancer.

The chain couples TRBV11-2 to TRBJ2-3; D gene uncertain. Germline lookup yields CDR1 SGHAT and CDR2 FQNNGV. The CDR3 has 18 amino acids. Trimming removed 1 base at V and 7 bases at J, with 24 bases between. CDR3 amino acids: CASSLVRRRTSPFYTQYF. As DNA, the CDR3 is TGTGCCAGCAGCTTAGTCCGCCGGCGGACGAGCCCCTTTTATACGCAGTATTTT. The variable domain in full, completed from reference TRBV11-2 and TRBJ2-3, reads EAGVAQSPRYKIIEKRQSVAFWCNPISGHATLYWYQQILGQGPKLLIQFQNNGVVDDSQLPKDRFSAERLKGVDSTLKIQPAKLEDSAVYLCASSLVRRRTSPFYTQYFGPGTRLTVL.

The chain couples TRBV13 to TRBJ2-7; the D gene is possibly TRBD1 (6 bases). Trimming removed 6 bases from V and 3 bases from J, with 12 bases in between. CDR3 size: 13 residues. Looked up from germline, CDR1 is PRHDT and CDR2 is FYEKMQ (reference sequence). The CDR3 nucleotides are TGTGCCAGCAGATTAACAGGGCTCTACGAGCAGTACTTC. It codes for CASRLTGLYEQYF.

V usage is TRBV19 and J usage is TRBJ1-1; D remains unclear. The CDR3 is made up of 16 amino acids. Looked up from germline, CDR1 is LNHDA and CDR2 is SQIVND (reference sequence). The V end lost 7 bases, the J end lost 0 bases, and 18 bases lay between the germline ends. The CDR3 spells CASTLGLSRMNTEAFF. CDR3 sequence (DNA): TGTGCCAGTACCCTGGGCCTTAGCAGGATGAACACTGAAGCTTTCTTT.